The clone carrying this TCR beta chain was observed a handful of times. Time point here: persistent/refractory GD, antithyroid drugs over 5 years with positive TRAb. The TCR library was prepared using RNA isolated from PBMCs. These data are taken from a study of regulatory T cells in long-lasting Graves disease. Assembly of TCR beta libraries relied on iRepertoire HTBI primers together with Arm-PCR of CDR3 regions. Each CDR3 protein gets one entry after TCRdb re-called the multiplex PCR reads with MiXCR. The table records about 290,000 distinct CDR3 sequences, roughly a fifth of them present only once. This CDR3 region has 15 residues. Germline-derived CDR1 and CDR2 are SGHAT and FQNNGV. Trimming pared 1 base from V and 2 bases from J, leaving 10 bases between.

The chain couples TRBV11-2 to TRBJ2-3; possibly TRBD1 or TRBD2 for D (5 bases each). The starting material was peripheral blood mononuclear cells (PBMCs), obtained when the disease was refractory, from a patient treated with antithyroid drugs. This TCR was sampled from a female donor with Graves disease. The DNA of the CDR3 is TGTGCCAGCAGCTTAGCTGGGGGATTCACAGATACGCAGTATTTT. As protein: CASSLAGGFTDTQYF.